This T cell receptor (beta chain) was sequenced in a study of T cell responses to AZD1222 COVID-19 vaccine. TCRdb's copy holds only in-frame clones and misses some; the assay was immunoSEQ multiplex PCR. The data show fewer than 150,000 clones, roughly 88% seen once. V was clipped by 5 bases and J by 6 bases; unmatched bases: 4. This CDR3 is built from 12 residues. CDR1 is SGHTA and CDR2 is FQGTGA in the germline V gene. The starting material was peripheral blood, obtained on day 0 of AZD1222 vaccination. The sequence derives from an adult in good health. V is TRBV7-3 and J is TRBJ2-7; TRBD2 matches at 7 bases. CDR3 sequence: CASSPGGVEQYF. The DNA for the CDR3 is TGTGCCAGCAGCCCTGGGGGGGTCGAGCAGTACTTC. Together with reference TRBV7-3 and TRBJ2-7, the CDR3 gives the full variable domain: GAGVSQTPSNKVTEKGKYVELRCDPISGHTALYWYRQSLGQGPEFLIYFQGTGAADDSGLPNDRFFAVRPEGSVSTLKIQRTERGDSAVYLCASSPGGVEQYFGPGTRLTVT.